The sequence of this TCR beta chain was determined in a study of metastatic and nonmetastatic thyroid tumors. Study background: Samples came from malignant and benign thyroid patients, and repertoires were compared across blood and tumor or nodule tissue. Study-level results: The study reportedly found significantly higher TCR beta diversity in malignant thyroid tumors than benign nodules, in blood and tumor.

There were no patients who had received any treatment before thyroid surgery. This clone was counted at least ten times. What it recognizes is unknown. Germline values: CDR1 MNHEY, CDR2 SVGAGI. The CDR3 covers 17 residues. V was clipped by 0 bases and J by 7 bases; unmatched bases: 9. Per the authors' pipeline: Researchers built a distant-metastasis classifier for papillary thyroid cancer that drew on CDR3 differences across clinicopathological groups. TCRdb reassembled clones from the PCR reads with MiXCR. Here the V and J calls rest on TCRdb's processing, not on the authors' analysis. The sample contains about 42,000 clones, 9% to 14% of which appear only once.

The genes are TRBV6-5 and TRBJ1-6; 7 bases are shared with TRBD1. This receptor was identified in a male donor with papillary thyroid cancer or a benign thyroid nodule (not recorded which). Some clones in this sample may be carry-over from other donors' samples. Sequencing was done on a sample of blood. The CDR3 protein is CASSYSPRGGLNSPLHF. DNA of the CDR3: TGTGCCAGCAGTTACTCCCCGAGAGGGGGCCTAAATTCACCCCTCCACTTT.